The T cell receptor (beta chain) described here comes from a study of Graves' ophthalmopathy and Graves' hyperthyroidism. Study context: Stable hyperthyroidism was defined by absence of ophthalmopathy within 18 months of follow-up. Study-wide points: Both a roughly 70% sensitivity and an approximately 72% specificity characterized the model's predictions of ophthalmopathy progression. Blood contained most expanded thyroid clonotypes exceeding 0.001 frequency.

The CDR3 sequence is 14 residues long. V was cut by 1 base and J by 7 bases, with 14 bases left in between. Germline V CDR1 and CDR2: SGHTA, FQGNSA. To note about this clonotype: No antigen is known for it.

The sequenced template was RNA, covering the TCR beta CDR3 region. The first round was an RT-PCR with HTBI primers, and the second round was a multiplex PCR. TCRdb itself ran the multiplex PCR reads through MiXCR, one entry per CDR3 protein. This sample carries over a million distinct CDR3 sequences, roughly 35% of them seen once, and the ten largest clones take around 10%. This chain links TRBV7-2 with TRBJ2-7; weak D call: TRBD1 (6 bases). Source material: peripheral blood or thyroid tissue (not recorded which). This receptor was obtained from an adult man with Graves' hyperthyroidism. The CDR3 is CASSLEGVMGEQYF. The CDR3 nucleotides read TGTGCCAGCAGCTTAGAGGGGGTAATGGGAGAGCAGTACTTC.